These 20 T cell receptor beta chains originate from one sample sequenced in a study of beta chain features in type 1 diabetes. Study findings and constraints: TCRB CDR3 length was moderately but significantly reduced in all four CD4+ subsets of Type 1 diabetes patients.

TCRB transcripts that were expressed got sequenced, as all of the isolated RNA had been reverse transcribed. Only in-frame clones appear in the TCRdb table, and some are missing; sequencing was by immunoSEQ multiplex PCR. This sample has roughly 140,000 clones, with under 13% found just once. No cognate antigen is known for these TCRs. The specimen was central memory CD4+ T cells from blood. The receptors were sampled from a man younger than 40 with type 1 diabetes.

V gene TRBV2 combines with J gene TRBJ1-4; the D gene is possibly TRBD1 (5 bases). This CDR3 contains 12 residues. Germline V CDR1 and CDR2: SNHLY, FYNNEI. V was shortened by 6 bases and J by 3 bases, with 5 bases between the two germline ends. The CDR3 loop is CASRGANEKLFF. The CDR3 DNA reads TGTGCCAGCAGAGGGGCTAATGAAAAACTGTTTTTT.

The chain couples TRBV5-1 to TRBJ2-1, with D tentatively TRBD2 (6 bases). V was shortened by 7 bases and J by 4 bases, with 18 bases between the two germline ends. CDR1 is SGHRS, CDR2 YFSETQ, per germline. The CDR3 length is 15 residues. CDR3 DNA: TGCGCCAGCTGCCTCATAGCGGCAGCTTACAATGAGCAGTTCTTC. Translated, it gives CASCLIAAAYNEQFF.

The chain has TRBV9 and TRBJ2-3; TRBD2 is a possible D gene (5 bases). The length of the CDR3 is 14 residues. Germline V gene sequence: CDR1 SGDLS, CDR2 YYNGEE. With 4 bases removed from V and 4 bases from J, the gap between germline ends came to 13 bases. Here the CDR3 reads CASSLRTYSDTQYF. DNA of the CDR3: TGTGCCAGCAGCTTACGGACTTACTCAGATACGCAGTATTTT.

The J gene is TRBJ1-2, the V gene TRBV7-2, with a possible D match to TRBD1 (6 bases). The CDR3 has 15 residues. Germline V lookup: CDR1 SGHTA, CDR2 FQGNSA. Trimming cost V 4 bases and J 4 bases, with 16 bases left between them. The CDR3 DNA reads TGTGCCAGCAGCTCCATCGGCGTCAGGGGCTATGGCTACACCTTC. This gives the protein CASSSIGVRGYGYTF.

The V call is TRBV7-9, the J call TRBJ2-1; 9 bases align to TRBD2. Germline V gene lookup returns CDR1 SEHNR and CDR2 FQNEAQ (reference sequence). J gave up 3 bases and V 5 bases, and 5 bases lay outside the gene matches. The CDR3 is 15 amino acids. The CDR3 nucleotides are TGTGCCAGCAGCCCGACTAGCGGAGGCTACAATGAGCAGTTCTTC. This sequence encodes CASSPTSGGYNEQFF.

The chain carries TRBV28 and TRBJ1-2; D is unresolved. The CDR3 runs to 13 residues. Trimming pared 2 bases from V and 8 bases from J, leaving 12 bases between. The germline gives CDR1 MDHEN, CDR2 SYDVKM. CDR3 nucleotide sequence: TGTGCCAGCAGTTTACCTGAACTGCGGGGCTACACCTTC. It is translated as CASSLPELRGYTF.

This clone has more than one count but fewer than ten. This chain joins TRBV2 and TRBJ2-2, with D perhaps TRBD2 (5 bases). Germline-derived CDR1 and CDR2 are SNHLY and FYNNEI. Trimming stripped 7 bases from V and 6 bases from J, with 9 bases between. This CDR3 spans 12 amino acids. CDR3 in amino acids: CASNERAGELFF. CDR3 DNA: TGTGCCAGCAACGAGAGGGCCGGGGAGCTGTTTTTT.

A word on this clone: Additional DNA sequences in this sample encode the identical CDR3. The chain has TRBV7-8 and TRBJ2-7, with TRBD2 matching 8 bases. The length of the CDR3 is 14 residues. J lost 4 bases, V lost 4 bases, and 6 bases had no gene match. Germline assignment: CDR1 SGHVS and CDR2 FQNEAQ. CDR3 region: CASSWTGGPYEQYF. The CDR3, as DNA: TGTGCCAGCAGCTGGACGGGAGGGCCGTACGAGCAGTACTTC.

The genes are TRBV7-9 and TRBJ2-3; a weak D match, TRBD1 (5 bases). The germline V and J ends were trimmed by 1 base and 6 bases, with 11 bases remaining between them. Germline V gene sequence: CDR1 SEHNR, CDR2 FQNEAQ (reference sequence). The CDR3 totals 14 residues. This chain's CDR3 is CASSLGQGMDTQYF. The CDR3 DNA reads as TGTGCCAGCAGCTTAGGGCAGGGCATGGATACGCAGTATTTT. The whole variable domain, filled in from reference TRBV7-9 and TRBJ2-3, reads DTGVSQNPRHKITKRGQNVTFRCDPISEHNRLYWYRQTLGQGPEFLTYFQNEAQLEKSRLLSDRFSAERPKGSFSTLEIQRTEQGDSAMYLCASSLGQGMDTQYFGPGTRLTVL.

CDR3 sequence (DNA): TGTGCCAGCAGCTTGAACAGACCTAGCACAGATACGCAGTATTTT. Translated, it gives CASSLNRPSTDTQYF. This chain uses TRBV5-4 with TRBJ2-3, with D hard to call. Germline V lookup: CDR1 SGHNT, CDR2 YYREEE (reference sequence). The CDR3 totals 15 residues. Trimming pared 1 base from V and 0 bases from J, leaving 9 bases between.

The CDR3 protein is CASSFLGRGQQPQHF. The CDR3 region has the DNA TGTGCCAGCAGTTTTTTGGGCAGGGGGCAACAGCCCCAGCATTTT. The rearrangement joins TRBV28 to TRBJ1-5, with 8 bases fitting TRBD1. Germline CDR1 and CDR2: MDHEN and SYDVKM. This CDR3 is built from 15 residues. With 3 bases clipped from V and 7 bases from J, the junction kept 8 bases outside the gene matches.

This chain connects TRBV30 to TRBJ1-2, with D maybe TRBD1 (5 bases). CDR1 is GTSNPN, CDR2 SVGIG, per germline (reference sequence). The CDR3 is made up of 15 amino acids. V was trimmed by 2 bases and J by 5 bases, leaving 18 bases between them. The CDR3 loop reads CAWSLGHSDLYGYTF. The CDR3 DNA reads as TGTGCCTGGAGTTTAGGACATTCGGATCTTTATGGCTACACCTTC.

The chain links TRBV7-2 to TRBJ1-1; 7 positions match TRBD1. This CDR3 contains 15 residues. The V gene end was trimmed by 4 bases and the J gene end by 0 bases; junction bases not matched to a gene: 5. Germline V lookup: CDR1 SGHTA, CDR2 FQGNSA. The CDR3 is CASSSPGTVNTEAFF. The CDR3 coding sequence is TGTGCCAGCAGCTCCCCCGGGACAGTGAACACTGAAGCTTTCTTT.

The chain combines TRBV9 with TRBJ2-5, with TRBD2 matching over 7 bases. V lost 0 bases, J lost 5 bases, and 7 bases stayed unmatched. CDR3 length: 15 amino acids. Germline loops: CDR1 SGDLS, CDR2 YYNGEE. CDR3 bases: TGTGCCAGCAGCGTAGAAGGTAGCGGGTTCGAGACCCAGTACTTC. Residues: CASSVEGSGFETQYF.

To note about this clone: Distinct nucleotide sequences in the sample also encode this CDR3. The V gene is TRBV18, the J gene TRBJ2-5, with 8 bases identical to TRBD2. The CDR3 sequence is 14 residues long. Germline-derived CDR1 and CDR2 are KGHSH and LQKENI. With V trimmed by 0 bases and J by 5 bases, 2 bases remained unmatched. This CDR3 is CASSPPGGRETQYF. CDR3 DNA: TGTGCCAGCTCACCACCAGGCGGGAGGGAGACCCAGTACTTC.

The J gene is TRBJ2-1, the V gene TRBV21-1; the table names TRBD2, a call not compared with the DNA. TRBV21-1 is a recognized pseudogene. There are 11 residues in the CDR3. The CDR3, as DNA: TGTGCCAGCAGCGAGAGGGATGAGCAGTTCTTC. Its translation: CASSERDEQFF.

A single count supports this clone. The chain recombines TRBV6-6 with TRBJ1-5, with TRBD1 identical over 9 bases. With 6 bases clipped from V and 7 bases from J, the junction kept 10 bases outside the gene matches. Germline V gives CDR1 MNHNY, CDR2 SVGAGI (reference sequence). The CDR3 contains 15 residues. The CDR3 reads CASRYRDRVEQPQHF. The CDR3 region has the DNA TGTGCCAGCAGATACCGGGACAGGGTTGAACAGCCCCAGCATTTT.

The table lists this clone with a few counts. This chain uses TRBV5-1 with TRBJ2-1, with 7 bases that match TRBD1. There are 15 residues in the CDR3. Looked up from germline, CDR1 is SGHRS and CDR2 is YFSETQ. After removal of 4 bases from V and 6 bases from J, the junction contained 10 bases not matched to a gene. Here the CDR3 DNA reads TGCGCCAGCAGCCTCCGACAGGGTGACGGCAATGAGCAGTTCTTC. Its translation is CASSLRQGDGNEQFF.

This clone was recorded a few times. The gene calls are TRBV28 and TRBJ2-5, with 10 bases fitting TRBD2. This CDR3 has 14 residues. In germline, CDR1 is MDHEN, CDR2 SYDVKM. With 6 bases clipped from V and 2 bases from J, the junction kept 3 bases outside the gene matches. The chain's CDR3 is CASSMTSGQETQYF. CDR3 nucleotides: TGTGCCAGCAGCATGACTAGCGGGCAAGAGACCCAGTACTTC.

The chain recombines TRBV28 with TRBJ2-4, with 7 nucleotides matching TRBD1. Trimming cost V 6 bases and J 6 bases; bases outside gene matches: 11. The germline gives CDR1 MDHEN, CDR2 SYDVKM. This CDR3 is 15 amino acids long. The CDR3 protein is CASSAPGQGVNIQYF. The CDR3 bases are TGTGCCAGCAGCGCCCCTGGGCAGGGGGTAAACATTCAGTACTTC.